The 25 T cell receptor beta chains below come from one sample, sequenced in a study of blood T cell repertoires in COVID-19. Profiling relied on immunoSEQ multiplex PCR, and the TCRdb table lists in-frame clones only, not all of them. Among under 250,000 clones listed, 86% were seen once. Sequenced material: peripheral blood. These receptors were taken from a woman of 80 years or more with COVID-19, enrolled during active disease.

The CDR3 nucleotides are TGTGCCTGGGGGTTCCTGGGCCCAGCTAACTATGGCTACACCTTC. Translating it yields CAWGFLGPANYGYTF. This sequence joins TRBV30 and TRBJ1-2; D remains unclear. The V gene lost 5 bases and the J gene lost 0 bases, with 16 bases spanning the gap. This CDR3 is 15 amino acids long. CDR1 GTSNPN and CDR2 SVGIG come from the germline V gene (reference sequence).

The chain couples TRBV3-1 (or the pseudogene TRBV3-2) to TRBJ1-1; D is undetermined. Trimming shortened V by 0 bases and J by 1 base, and 6 bases separated the two germline ends. CDR1 is LGHDT, CDR2 YNNKEL, per germline (reference sequence). There are 14 residues in the CDR3. In DNA, the CDR3 is TGTGCCAGCAGCCAAGAACAGAAGAACACTGAAGCTTTCTTT. Translation gives CASSQEQKNTEAFF.

This CDR3 is CASSPRFQGNRGYTF. The DNA for the CDR3 is TGTGCCAGCAGCCCGCGATTCCAGGGGAATCGTGGCTACACCTTC. V gene TRBV3-1 (or the pseudogene TRBV3-2) combines with J gene TRBJ1-2; D may be TRBD1 (6 bases). The V and J ends lost 4 bases and 7 bases respectively, with 19 bases between them. This CDR3 is built from 15 residues. Per germline, CDR1 LGHDT and CDR2 YNNKEL (reference sequence).

This chain joins TRBV3-1 (or the pseudogene TRBV3-2) and TRBJ1-2; D may be TRBD1 (5 bases). V was cut by 0 bases and J by 7 bases, with 12 bases left in between. CDR1 LGHDT and CDR2 YNNKEL come from the germline V gene (reference sequence). The CDR3 length is 14 residues. The CDR3 nucleotides read TGTGCCAGCAGCCAAGAAGCAGGGAACGCTGGCTACACCTTC. Amino acid sequence: CASSQEAGNAGYTF.

The V and J genes are TRBV19 and TRBJ1-6; perhaps TRBD1 as D (5 bases). Germline loops: CDR1 LNHDA, CDR2 SQIVND (reference sequence). This CDR3 spans 15 amino acids. Trimming took off 5 bases at V and 1 base at J, with 9 bases between the two ends. The CDR3 spells CASSSTVSYNSPLHF. In nucleotides, the CDR3 is TGTGCCAGTAGTTCGACAGTTTCCTATAATTCACCCCTCCACTTT.

In DNA form, the CDR3 reads TGTGCCAGCAGCGTGAGGTGGATTGCAGGGGATCAAGAGACCCAGTACTTC. Translation gives CASSVRWIAGDQETQYF. V is TRBV5-6 and J is TRBJ2-5, with D perhaps TRBD1 (6 bases). Trimming pared 4 bases from V and 2 bases from J, leaving 21 bases between. The germline gives CDR1 SGHDT, CDR2 YYEEEE. The length of the CDR3 is 17 residues.

The chain combines TRBV28 with TRBJ1-6; a possible D gene is TRBD1 (6 bases). CDR1 is MDHEN and CDR2 is SYDVKM in the germline V gene. CDR3 length equals 16 residues. The V end lost 7 bases, the J end lost 2 bases, and 15 bases lay between the germline ends. CDR3 DNA sequence: TGTGCCAGCACCGAAACAGGGTTCCCCTATAATTCACCCCTCCACTTT. As protein: CASTETGFPYNSPLHF.

The rearrangement joins TRBV28 to TRBJ2-5, with D perhaps TRBD2 (6 bases). The CDR3 totals 13 residues. Between the trimmed V and J ends, which lost 3 bases and 5 bases, there was a span of 10 bases. CDR1 and CDR2 from the germline V gene are MDHEN and SYDVKM. As DNA, the CDR3 is TGTGCCAGCAGTTTTTCTGGAGGGGAGACCCAGTACTTC. Encoded protein: CASSFSGGETQYF.

This rearrangement joins TRBV3-1 (or the pseudogene TRBV3-2) to TRBJ1-2; perhaps TRBD1 as D (5 bases). The CDR3 is 15 amino acids. Germline V CDR1 and CDR2: LGHDT, YNNKEL (reference sequence). Trimming removed 0 bases from V and 5 bases from J, with 13 bases in between. The CDR3 reads CASSQDFQGLYGYTF. For the CDR3, the DNA is TGTGCCAGCAGCCAAGATTTCCAGGGACTGTATGGCTACACCTTC.

V usage is TRBV6-1 and J usage is TRBJ2-3; TRBD1 agrees at 9 bases. The CDR3 runs to 16 residues. CDR1 and CDR2 from the germline V gene are MNHNS and SASEGT. J was trimmed by 6 bases and V by 4 bases; bases with no gene match: 11. The CDR3, as DNA: TGTGCCAGCAGTGGGGGACAGGGAGCCAAGGCGGATACGCAGTATTTT. It yields the protein CASSGGQGAKADTQYF.

The V call is TRBV7-8, the J call TRBJ1-1, with D hard to call. The germline V and J ends were trimmed by 4 bases and 0 bases, with 12 bases remaining between them. The CDR3 contains 15 residues. Germline CDR1 SGHVS, CDR2 FQNEAQ. CDR3 sequence: CASSSWTGMNTEAFF. DNA of the CDR3: TGTGCCAGCAGCTCTTGGACTGGAATGAACACTGAAGCTTTCTTT.

The chain couples TRBV14 to TRBJ2-3; D is undetermined. Germline V gives CDR1 SGHDN, CDR2 FVKESK. The CDR3 extends over 15 amino acids. V lost 1 base and J 0 bases, leaving 8 bases between the germline ends. CDR3 in amino acids: CASSQGAPSTDTQYF. CDR3 nucleotide sequence: TGTGCCAGCAGCCAAGGGGCCCCTAGCACAGATACGCAGTATTTT.

This clone was counted a single time. The CDR3 is CASSLARDRGYNEQFF. The DNA for the CDR3 is TGCGCCAGCAGCTTGGCCCGGGACAGGGGGTACAATGAGCAGTTCTTC. This rearrangement joins TRBV5-1 to TRBJ2-1; 11 bases agree with TRBD1. Germline V gives CDR1 SGHRS, CDR2 YFSETQ. This CDR3 comprises 16 residues. The V gene end was trimmed by 0 bases and the J gene end by 4 bases; junction bases not matched to a gene: 3.

This sequence joins TRBV5-1 and TRBJ1-1; 9 bases fit TRBD1. CDR1 and CDR2 from the germline V gene are SGHRS and YFSETQ. This CDR3 comprises 14 residues. Unmatched junction bases numbered 7, after V lost 4 bases and J lost 6 bases. As DNA, the CDR3 is TGCGCCAGCAGCGGAGCAACAGGGGGCTCTGAAGCTTTCTTT. This translates into CASSGATGGSEAFF. Combining the CDR3 with reference TRBV5-1 and TRBJ1-1 gives the whole variable domain KAGVTQTPRYLIKTRGQQVTLSCSPISGHRSVSWYQQTPGQGLQFLFEYFSETQRNKGNFPGRFSGRQFSNSRSEMNVSTLELGDSALYLCASSGATGGSEAFFGQGTRLTVV.

The chain carries TRBV5-1 and TRBJ2-7; D might be TRBD2 (5 bases). The CDR3 extends over 15 amino acids. V was shortened by 4 bases and J by 2 bases, with 16 bases between the two germline ends. The germline CDR1 and CDR2 sequences are SGHRS and YFSETQ. CDR3 coding DNA: TGCGCCAGCAGCCCAAGTGGAGGTTTCCCCTACGAGCAGTACTTC. This sequence encodes CASSPSGGFPYEQYF.

The CDR3 sequence: CASSLPQGFQGNMNTEAFF. CDR3 bases: TGTGCCAGCAGTTTACCTCAGGGGTTTCAGGGGAACATGAACACTGAAGCTTTCTTT. The J gene is TRBJ1-1, the V gene TRBV28, with TRBD1 as a possible D gene (6 bases). The CDR3 contains 19 residues. CDR1 and CDR2 from the germline V gene are MDHEN and SYDVKM. V was trimmed by 2 bases and J by 0 bases, leaving 22 bases between them.

The CDR3: CASSLAGNVQETQYF. In nucleotides, the CDR3 is TGTGCCAGCAGTTTGGCAGGGAATGTTCAAGAGACCCAGTACTTC. The J gene is TRBJ2-5, the V gene TRBV28; D perhaps matches TRBD1 (5 bases). CDR1 is MDHEN, CDR2 SYDVKM, per germline. There are 15 residues in the CDR3. V was trimmed by 3 bases and J by 2 bases, leaving 13 bases between them.

This clone came up once. This chain uses TRBV19 with TRBJ1-2; TRBD1 agrees at 10 bases. Germline V gives CDR1 LNHDA, CDR2 SQIVND (reference sequence). V gave up 8 bases and J gave up 13 bases; unmatched junction bases: 13. The CDR3 consists of 13 residues. The chain's CDR3 is CASLGQGRSAFTF. The CDR3, as DNA: TGTGCCAGTCTGGGACAGGGGCGCTCCGCATTCACCTTC. The whole variable domain, filled in from reference TRBV19 and TRBJ1-2, reads DGGITQSPKYLFRKEGQNVTLSCEQNLNHDAMYWYRQDPGQGLRLIYYSQIVNDFQKGDIAEGYSVSREKKESFPLTVTSAQKNPTAFYLCASLGQGRSAFTFGSGTRLTVV.

The genes are TRBV6-1 and TRBJ2-4; 10 bases align to TRBD1. The germline V gene has CDR1 MNHNS and CDR2 SASEGT. Germline trimming cut 2 bases from V and 0 bases from J; bases unmatched to any gene: 16. The CDR3 extends over 21 amino acids. This CDR3 reads CASSERDRGVSTLLAKNIQYF. DNA for the CDR3: TGTGCCAGCAGTGAACGGGACAGGGGTGTTTCCACCCTACTAGCCAAAAACATTCAGTACTTC.

The chain combines TRBV11-2 with TRBJ1-1, with TRBD1 matching 8 bases. Germline loops: CDR1 SGHAT, CDR2 FQNNGV. V gave up 3 bases and J gave up 5 bases; unmatched junction bases: 5. The CDR3 is made up of 14 amino acids. The CDR3 coding sequence is TGTGCCAGCAGCTTCGCAGGGGGCGGTACTGAAGCTTTCTTT. This codes for CASSFAGGGTEAFF. Variable domain in full (rest from reference TRBV11-2 and TRBJ1-1): EAGVAQSPRYKIIEKRQSVAFWCNPISGHATLYWYQQILGQGPKLLIQFQNNGVVDDSQLPKDRFSAERLKGVDSTLKIQPAKLEDSAVYLCASSFAGGGTEAFFGQGTRLTVV.

The V and J genes are TRBV5-1 and TRBJ2-7, with D unclear. V dropped 4 bases and J dropped 5 bases, with 10 bases sitting between them. Germline-derived CDR1 and CDR2 are SGHRS and YFSETQ. This CDR3 has 12 residues. The DNA for the CDR3 is TGCGCCAGCAGCCAATCAGGCAACGAGCAGTACTTC. It is translated as CASSQSGNEQYF. The full variable domain, its missing parts supplied by reference TRBV5-1 and TRBJ2-7, is KAGVTQTPRYLIKTRGQQVTLSCSPISGHRSVSWYQQTPGQGLQFLFEYFSETQRNKGNFPGRFSGRQFSNSRSEMNVSTLELGDSALYLCASSQSGNEQYFGPGTRLTVT.

The chain employs TRBV6-5 and TRBJ2-1; TRBD2 matches at 7 bases. Germline V CDR1 and CDR2: MNHEY, SVGAGI. J was trimmed by 1 base and V by 10 bases; bases with no gene match: 7. The CDR3 is 14 amino acids. The CDR3 region is CATRLALSYNEQFF. CDR3 coding DNA: TGTGCCACCCGACTAGCCCTATCCTACAATGAGCAGTTCTTC.

There are a few counts of this clone. The V and J genes are TRBV19 and TRBJ2-3; 7 nucleotides match TRBD1. J lost 0 bases, V lost 3 bases, and 3 bases had no gene match. The V gene's germline CDR1 is LNHDA and CDR2 SQIVND (reference sequence). The CDR3 is 15 amino acids. The CDR3 is CASSIRTGSTDTQYF. The CDR3 DNA reads TGTGCCAGTAGTATTAGGACAGGTAGCACAGATACGCAGTATTTT.

This clone occurred once. The identical CDR3 is also encoded by other nucleotide sequences in the sample. The V and J genes are TRBV29-1 and TRBJ2-3, with D unresolved. The CDR3 spans 12 residues. Germline assignment: CDR1 SQVTM and CDR2 ANQGSEA. V shed 3 bases and J shed 1 base, with 5 bases lying between them. The CDR3 nucleotides are TGCAGCGTTGATGCAGGCACAGATACGCAGTATTTT. Protein: CSVDAGTDTQYF.

The chain recombines TRBV28 with TRBJ1-2, with a weak D call TRBD1 (6 bases). The CDR3 is 14 amino acids. Looked up from germline, CDR1 is MDHEN and CDR2 is SYDVKM. Trimming pared 5 bases from V and 8 bases from J, leaving 18 bases between. CDR3 sequence reads: CASSPSPGEHGYTF. The CDR3 DNA is TGTGCCAGCAGTCCCTCACCAGGGGAACACGGCTACACCTTC.